At least ten counts were recorded for the clone carrying this TCR beta chain. What it binds is unknown. This entry comes from a study of T cells in Graves' hyperthyroidism and ophthalmopathy. Study-level information: Peripheral blood sampling occurred at initial diagnosis, before any treatment. General study points: Before onset, ophthalmopathy was predicted by the model a median around 6 months earlier. Most thyroid clonotypes with frequency above 0.001 were detected in blood.

Isolation of PBMCs was performed on about 10 ml fresh peripheral blood. Germline CDR1 SGHAT, CDR2 FQNNGV. Trimming shortened V by 0 bases and J by 5 bases, and 17 bases separated the two germline ends. This CDR3 has 16 residues. RNA transcripts served as the template for amplifying TCR beta CDR3 regions. The HTBI primer set was used in a first-round RT-PCR of the TCR CDR3. Each CDR3 protein gets one entry after TCRdb re-called the multiplex PCR reads with MiXCR. The sample includes a few hundred thousand distinct CDR3 sequences, about a sixth seen only once; the top ten take roughly 15%. The receptor was derived from a woman aged 40-49 years with Graves' ophthalmopathy. Sequenced sample: blood. The genes are TRBV11-2 and TRBJ2-7, with TRBD2 as a possible D gene (7 bases). Here the CDR3 reads CASSLEGGHTRNEQYF. Here the CDR3 DNA reads TGTGCCAGCAGCTTAGAGGGGGGGCACACGAGGAACGAGCAGTACTTC.